This T cell receptor (beta chain) was identified in a study of post-analysis software for immune sequencing data. As for the study in general: The patients showed relapsing-remitting, secondary progressive and progressive-relapsing multiple sclerosis courses. Study outcomes and limitations: Comparison of patients with controls showed five TRBV segments more frequent in patients, TRBV5-6, TRBV5-1 and TRBV20-1 among them. Samples from one preparation batch, clustered by F measure, grouped strongly together. Diversity measured as normalized Chao1 was significantly lower in multiple sclerosis patients than in controls.

As for this clonotype: The antigen remains undetermined.

The germline V gene encodes CDR1 SEHNR and CDR2 FQNEAQ (reference sequence). There are 16 residues in the CDR3. The ends were cut back, 0 bases at V and 2 bases at J, with 14 bases in the middle. Each TCR beta cDNA library carried unique molecular identifiers. Out of roughly 0.85 to 10 million T cells, a few hundred thousand cDNA molecules were generated. TCRdb re-called the PCR reads with MiXCR, one entry per CDR3 protein. This sample yields hundreds of thousands of distinct CDR3 sequences, of which 25% to 30% are seen a single time; around 0.55% belongs to the top ten. The sequencing sample was made of blood. V and J are TRBV7-9 and TRBJ2-7; maybe TRBD2 (6 bases). The sequence came from a girl aged 10 to 17 with multiple sclerosis. The CDR3 coding sequence is TGTGCCAGCAGCTTAGCGCCGGGGGATGCCACCTACGAGCAGTACTTC. Amino acid sequence: CASSLAPGDATYEQYF.